This TCR beta chain was found in a study of shared clonotypes between healthy human individuals. Study-level information: Sampling drew on donors who were a couple of women and a few men aged 18 to 49. General observations from the study: The four-donor shared clonotypes exceeded non-shared clonotypes in generation probability, with non-shared ones scoring lower.

The donor population consisted of healthy HIV-negative adults with no recent acute infections or vaccinations. Details on this clone: The antigen is not known.

Authors' analysis steps: With immunoSEQ giving junction-only sequences and no quality scores, filtering differed. The assay was immunoSEQ multiplex PCR, and TCRdb's table has in-frame clones only and misses some. V, J and clone size reflect that table, while D and trimming were determined from the DNA. Of roughly 2.4 million clones in the sample, around 95% were seen once. This CDR3 contains 15 residues. Germline assignment: CDR1 MGHRA and CDR2 YSYEKL. Trimming cost V 2 bases and J 4 bases; bases outside gene matches: 5. The clonotype comes from a man younger than 30 in good health. Sample: naive CD4+ T cells sorted from blood. Indicated subset: CD45RA+ positively selected. The chain employs TRBV4-1 and TRBJ2-5, with 9 bases fitting TRBD1. CDR3 region: CASSQPGQGGETQYF. The CDR3 DNA follows: TGCGCCAGCAGCCAACCGGGACAGGGAGGAGAGACCCAGTACTTC.